The 21 T cell receptor beta chains below were found in one sample sequenced in a study of T cells in Graves' hyperthyroidism and ophthalmopathy. There were TCR beta CDR3 regions amplified from RNA transcripts. Carried out on the TCR CDR3, a first-round RT-PCR used the HTBI primer set. TCRdb re-analysed the multiplex PCR reads in MiXCR, keeping a single row per CDR3 protein. The table includes 500,000 to 650,000 distinct CDR3 sequences, 40% to 50% detected once. The sequencing sample was made of peripheral blood or thyroid tissue (not recorded which). These receptors all come from an adult woman with Graves' disease, either hyperthyroidism or ophthalmopathy (not recorded which).

The sample holds a few counts of this clonotype. The V and J genes are TRBV2 and TRBJ2-7; TRBD2 is a possible D gene (6 bases). Looked up from germline, CDR1 is SNHLY and CDR2 is FYNNEI. The CDR3 runs to 12 residues. Between the trimmed V and J ends, which lost 5 bases and 4 bases, there was a span of 9 bases. The CDR3 nucleotides are TGTGCCAGCAGTCGGGGGTTTTACGAGCAGTACTTC. Its translation: CASSRGFYEQYF. The whole variable domain, remainder taken from reference TRBV2 and TRBJ2-7, is EPEVTQTPSHQVTQMGQEVILRCVPISNHLYFYWYRQILGQKVEFLVSFYNNEISEKSEIFDDQFSVERPDGSNFTLKIRSTKLEDSAMYFCASSRGFYEQYFGPGTRLTVT.

The chain couples TRBV4-1 to TRBJ2-7, with 9 bases lining up with TRBD1. Germline assignment: CDR1 MGHRA and CDR2 YSYEKL. This CDR3 is 14 amino acids long. V lost 0 bases to trimming and J lost 6 bases; unmatched junction nucleotides: 3. The CDR3 region is CASSQDTGGSEQYF. DNA for the CDR3: TGCGCCAGCAGCCAAGATACAGGGGGCTCCGAGCAGTACTTC.

This chain joins TRBV29-1 and TRBJ1-1; 7 nucleotides match TRBD1. Germline loops: CDR1 SQVTM, CDR2 ANQGSEA. This CDR3 has 16 residues. Trimming removed 1 base from V and 5 bases from J; junction bases left unmatched: 13. CDR3 DNA sequence: TGCAGCGTTGAAGTGAGGGCAGGCCTCAGGGGGACTGAAGCTTTCTTT. It yields the protein CSVEVRAGLRGTEAFF. Looking up the rest from reference TRBV29-1 and TRBJ1-1 gives the full variable domain: SAVISQKPSRDICQRGTSLTIQCQVDSQVTMMFWYRQQPGQSLTLIATANQGSEATYESGFVIDKFPISRPNLTFSTLTVSNMSPEDSSIYLCSVEVRAGLRGTEAFFGQGTRLTVV.

The chain is built from TRBV20-1 and TRBJ1-2, with D perhaps matching TRBD1 (6 bases). Germline loops: CDR1 DFQATT, CDR2 SNEGSKA (reference sequence). Trimming took 3 bases from V and 6 from J, leaving 14 bases between them. This CDR3 is built from 13 residues. CDR3 region: CSARSPGDDGYTF. DNA of the CDR3: TGCAGTGCTAGGAGTCCAGGGGACGATGGCTACACCTTC.

This sequence joins TRBV7-9 and TRBJ1-5; a weak D match, TRBD1 (6 bases). CDR1 is SEHNR, CDR2 FQNEAQ, per germline (reference sequence). The CDR3 is 15 amino acids. The V and J ends lost 0 bases and 4 bases respectively, with 10 bases between them. CDR3 coding DNA: TGTGCCAGCAGCTTAGCCAACAGGGAGAATCAGCCCCAGCATTTT. Its protein is CASSLANRENQPQHF. Full variable domain (missing parts from reference TRBV7-9 and TRBJ1-5): DTGVSQNPRHKITKRGQNVTFRCDPISEHNRLYWYRQTLGQGPEFLTYFQNEAQLEKSRLLSDRFSAERPKGSFSTLEIQRTEQGDSAMYLCASSLANRENQPQHFGDGTRLSIL.

The chain recombines TRBV10-3 with TRBJ1-1; the D is unclear. CDR1 and CDR2 from the germline V gene are ENHRY and SYGVKD. The CDR3 is 11 amino acids. V shed 10 bases and J shed 1 base, with 7 bases lying between them. CDR3 in amino acids: CAKAENTEAFF. The CDR3, as DNA: TGTGCCAAAGCAGAGAACACTGAAGCTTTCTTT.

With respect to this clonotype: A much larger clone is a single base away; this may be a read error. The CDR3 loop is CASRLAGNQEAQYF. CDR3 sequence (DNA): TGTGCCAGCAGATTAGCGGGAAACCAAGAGGCCCAGTACTTC. The V and J genes are TRBV7-2 and TRBJ2-5; TRBD2 aligns across 8 bases. CDR1 SGHTA and CDR2 FQGNSA come from the germline V gene. This CDR3 contains 14 residues.

This clonotype was detected ten times or more. V is TRBV5-1 and J is TRBJ1-3, with a possible D match to TRBD1 (6 bases). V lost 4 bases and J lost 0, with 8 bases in between. Germline V CDR1 and CDR2: SGHRS, YFSETQ. This CDR3 is built from 14 residues. In DNA, the CDR3 is TGCGCCAGCAGCCCAGGGGACTCTGGAAACACCATATATTTT. It codes for CASSPGDSGNTIYF.

The table lists this clonotype with many counts. This rearrangement joins TRBV27 to TRBJ1-1; no reliable D call. This CDR3 is built from 12 residues. Germline CDR1 is MNHEY and CDR2 is SMNVEV (reference sequence). V shed 4 bases and J shed 5 bases, with 8 bases lying between them. The CDR3 bases are TGTGCCAGCAGTTCAGTTGGGACTGAAGCTTTCTTT. Translated: CASSSVGTEAFF.

This clonotype was counted ten times or more. The chain carries TRBV7-2 and TRBJ1-3; D is undetermined. The CDR3 covers 13 residues. Germline assignment: CDR1 SGHTA and CDR2 FQGNSA. The germline V and J ends were trimmed by 0 bases and 4 bases, with 4 bases remaining between them. This CDR3 is CASSLATGNTIYF. The CDR3, as DNA: TGTGCCAGCAGCTTAGCAACCGGAAACACCATATATTTT.

This clonotype was recorded at least ten times. V gene TRBV4-2 combines with J gene TRBJ1-1; TRBD1 aligns across 7 bases. The CDR3 contains 13 residues. Germline V lookup: CDR1 LGHNA, CDR2 YNFKEQ. V gave up 1 base and J gave up 10 bases; unmatched junction bases: 6. The CDR3 loop is CASSQVETGTAFF. CDR3 in DNA: TGTGCCAGCAGCCAAGTCGAGACAGGGACAGCTTTCTTT.

The CDR3 bases are TGTGCCAGCAGCTTCCAGGGGGGAACTAATGAAAAACTGTTTTTT. It yields the protein CASSFQGGTNEKLFF. The rearrangement uses TRBV7-2 and TRBJ1-4; 7 bases line up with TRBD1. The germline gives CDR1 SGHTA, CDR2 FQGNSA. The CDR3 contains 15 residues. Trimming removed 3 bases from V and 1 base from J; junction bases left unmatched: 2.

The chain employs TRBV20-1 and TRBJ1-6; a weak D match, TRBD1 (5 bases). The CDR3 length is 17 residues. CDR1 and CDR2 (germline): DFQATT, SNEGSKA (reference sequence). V was trimmed by 5 bases and J by 0 bases, leaving 17 bases between them. The CDR3 reads CSAPRGSGGSYNSPLHF. For the CDR3, the DNA is TGCAGTGCTCCCCGAGGGAGCGGGGGCTCCTATAATTCACCCCTCCACTTT.

This clonotype was seen many times. The rearrangement joins TRBV15 to TRBJ2-5; no clear D gene. V gave up 1 base and J gave up 4 bases, with 10 bases separating them. CDR3 length equals 14 residues. The V gene's germline CDR1 is LNHNV and CDR2 YYDKDF (reference sequence). The CDR3 reads CATSRGSQIETQYF. The CDR3 nucleotides read TGTGCCACCAGCAGAGGTAGCCAGATAGAGACCCAGTACTTC. The full variable domain, in which reference TRBV15 and TRBJ2-5 provide the parts outside the CDR3, is DAMVIQNPRYQVTQFGKPVTLSCSQTLNHNVMYWYQQKSSQAPKLLFHYYDKDFNNEADTPDNFQSRRPNTSFCFLDIRSPGLGDTAMYLCATSRGSQIETQYFGPGTRLLVL.

This clonotype was found many times. This sequence joins TRBV7-9 and TRBJ1-3; the D is unclear. V lost 10 bases and J 0 bases, leaving 13 bases between the germline ends. Germline V gene sequence: CDR1 SEHNR, CDR2 FQNEAQ (reference sequence). The CDR3 is made up of 14 amino acids. This chain's CDR3 is CATPLRGSGNTIYF. The CDR3 DNA follows: TGTGCCACTCCCCTACGGGGCTCTGGAAACACCATATATTTT.

This sequence joins TRBV25-1 and TRBJ1-2; 7 bases line up with TRBD1. CDR3 size: 14 residues. The ends lost 6 bases at V and 6 bases at J; junction bases unmatched: 10. Germline V lookup: CDR1 MGHDK, CDR2 SYGVNS. CDR3 amino acids: CASRGSDRDNGYTF. CDR3 nucleotide sequence: TGTGCCAGCAGAGGGAGCGACAGGGATAATGGCTACACCTTC.

This clonotype came up many times. This sequence joins TRBV20-1 and TRBJ1-1; no firm D call. The CDR3 spans 16 residues. The germline V and J ends were trimmed by 2 bases and 4 bases, with 20 bases remaining between them. Looked up from germline, CDR1 is DFQATT and CDR2 is SNEGSKA (reference sequence). Written as DNA, the CDR3 is TGCAGTGCTAGATTTCCTGGACGCCCTTTGGGCACTGAAGCTTTCTTT. Amino acids: CSARFPGRPLGTEAFF.

This clonotype has more than one count but fewer than ten. The rearrangement uses TRBV29-1 and TRBJ2-7, with TRBD1 matching 9 bases. There are 11 residues in the CDR3. The trim removed 4 bases at V and 9 bases at J, leaving 4 bases unmatched. Germline V gene lookup returns CDR1 SQVTM and CDR2 ANQGSEA. The CDR3 sequence is CSVGDRERQYF. CDR3 nucleotides: TGCAGCGTTGGGGACAGGGAAAGGCAGTACTTC.

The chain combines TRBV29-1 with TRBJ2-6, with D uncertain. The CDR3 contains 17 residues. The ends were cut back, 3 bases at V and 0 bases at J, with 15 bases in the middle. In germline, CDR1 is SQVTM, CDR2 ANQGSEA. DNA of the CDR3: TGCAGCGTTGACCAAACAAGTTCGTGCTCTGGGGCCAACGTCCTGACTTTC. Its translation is CSVDQTSSCSGANVLTF.

The chain employs TRBV2 and TRBJ2-5, with D possibly matching TRBD1 (5 bases). CDR1 is SNHLY and CDR2 is FYNNEI in the germline V gene. The CDR3 is 14 amino acids. V was cut by 6 bases and J by 9 bases, with 20 bases left in between. CDR3 protein: CASSDDGLRQPQYF. In DNA form, the CDR3 reads TGTGCCAGCAGCGACGACGGTCTGAGACAGCCCCAGTACTTC.

The V and J genes are TRBV7-2 and TRBJ1-6, with 8 bases lining up with TRBD1. The V segment lost 0 bases and the J segment 9 bases; nucleotides outside the gene matches: 7. Germline-derived CDR1 and CDR2 are SGHTA and FQGNSA. The CDR3 has 16 amino acids. This CDR3 reads CASSLAGGQVGSPLHF. The CDR3 region has the DNA TGTGCCAGCAGCTTAGCTGGGGGACAGGTCGGTTCACCCCTCCACTTT.